This TCR beta chain appears in the sequencing data of a study of T cell repertoires in cytomegalovirus infection. Study summary: TCR beta signatures that were public indicated CMV infection and matching HLA type. The study's findings and limits: The response measured ex vivo was dominated by TCR beta clonotypes (HLA-C-restricted and CMV-specific). Adding up the frequency of public TCR beta families identified people who carried CMV plus the relevant HLA.

Germline V CDR1 and CDR2: KGHSH, LQKENI. The CDR3 contains 16 residues. The germline V and J ends were trimmed by 3 bases and 0 bases, with 9 bases remaining between them. In its sample, this clonotype was seen a few times. Its antigen is as yet unknown. TCRdb redid the calling of the reads with MiXCR, one entry per CDR3 protein. The table lists about 740,000 distinct CDR3 sequences, 35% of them singletons. The sequence derives from a human donor in good health (CMV status not recorded). Some clones in this sample may be carry-over from other donors' samples. Material: PBMCs. This chain connects TRBV18 to TRBJ2-6; D is possibly TRBD1 (6 bases). The CDR3 DNA reads as TGTGCCAGCTCACCTCAGGGGATCTCTGGGGCCAACGTCCTGACTTTC. Translating gives CASSPQGISGANVLTF.